The 30 T cell receptor beta chains in this list originate from one sample, sequenced in a study of cytotoxic CD8 clonotypes in ibrutinib-treated CLL. Using immunoSEQ multiplex PCR, the repertoire was profiled, and TCRdb retains in-frame clones only, with some absent. The sample lists about 120,000 clones; 70% to 90% were seen once. This material consisted of PBMCs, taken after 24 months of ibrutinib treatment. Every receptor here comes from a human donor with chronic lymphocytic leukemia.

The chain links TRBV29-1 to TRBJ2-1; D is uncertain. This CDR3 has 14 residues. Germline values: CDR1 SQVTM, CDR2 ANQGSEA. Between the trimmed V and J ends, which lost 8 bases and 15 bases, there was a span of 29 bases. CDR3 coding DNA: TGCAGCCCCGTGTCGGGTTCCGCCATGGGCAGAGGGTTCTTC. Its translation is CSPVSGSAMGRGFF.

The chain employs TRBV7-3 and TRBJ2-1; 12 bases map to TRBD2. This CDR3 comprises 14 residues. From germline, CDR1 is SGHTA and CDR2 FQGTGA. V shed 5 bases, J shed 8 bases, and the junction held 4 bases outside the gene matches. CDR3 amino acids: CASSTRTSGDEQFF. In nucleotides, the CDR3 is TGTGCCAGCAGCACCAGGACTAGCGGGGATGAGCAGTTCTTC.

This clone appeared a single time. The chain carries TRBV19 and TRBJ2-1; 10 bases fit TRBD2. This CDR3 is 16 amino acids long. The V gene end was trimmed by 7 bases and the J gene end by 2 bases; junction bases not matched to a gene: 8. CDR1 and CDR2 (germline): LNHDA, SQIVND (reference sequence). The CDR3 is CASTSRTSGTYNEQFF. DNA for the CDR3: TGTGCCAGTACCTCCAGGACTAGCGGCACCTACAATGAGCAGTTCTTC.

V and J are TRBV5-1 and TRBJ1-4; 9 bases map to TRBD1. This CDR3 has 15 residues. CDR1 SGHRS and CDR2 YFSETQ come from the germline V gene. Unmatched junction bases numbered 7, after V lost 2 bases and J lost 8 bases. The DNA of the CDR3 is TGCGCCAGCAGCTTTCAGGGACAGGGAGGGGAAAAACTGTTTTTT. Its translation: CASSFQGQGGEKLFF.

This clone was seen just once. At one boundary the junction diverges from the germline segment, which might be a read error. The chain couples TRBV19 to TRBJ2-2, with TRBD1 identical over 10 bases. CDR1 LNHDA and CDR2 SQIVND come from the germline V gene (reference sequence). This CDR3 is 14 amino acids long. CDR3 nucleotide sequence: TGTGCCAGTAGTGTAGACAGGGGGCCCGGGGAGCTGTTTTTT. It is translated as CASSVDRGPGELFF.

The chain combines TRBV5-6 with TRBJ1-4; D is undetermined. The V gene's germline CDR1 is SGHDT and CDR2 YYEEEE. V lost 2 bases, J lost 5 bases, and 4 bases lay in between. This CDR3 is built from 12 residues. The CDR3 bases are TGTGCCAGCAGCTTCACGAATGAAAAACTGTTTTTT. This gives the protein CASSFTNEKLFF.

The chain combines TRBV6-1 with TRBJ2-6; 11 bases agree with TRBD1. CDR3 length equals 16 residues. Germline V gene lookup returns CDR1 MNHNS and CDR2 SASEGT. V was pared by 4 bases and J by 3 bases, with 2 bases of the junction left unmatched. For the CDR3, the DNA is TGTGCCAGCAGTGGGACAGGGGGCTTTGGGGCCAACGTCCTGACTTTC. It yields the protein CASSGTGGFGANVLTF.

The genes are TRBV6-1 and TRBJ1-1, with TRBD1 matching 7 bases. The ends lost 6 bases at V and 5 bases at J; junction bases unmatched: 9. The CDR3 consists of 14 residues. Germline V CDR1 and CDR2: MNHNS, SASEGT. CDR3 DNA sequence: TGTGCCAGCAGCCGACAGGGTGAGGTGACTGAAGCTTTCTTT. Its translation: CASSRQGEVTEAFF.

The genes are TRBV28 and TRBJ1-2; D uncertain. The V end lost 2 bases, the J end lost 7 bases, and 11 bases lay between the germline ends. This CDR3 contains 13 residues. Germline values: CDR1 MDHEN, CDR2 SYDVKM. For the CDR3, the DNA is TGTGCCAGCAGTTTACAGCCGAGCGGTGGCTACACCTTC. This encodes CASSLQPSGGYTF.

The rearrangement uses TRBV28 and TRBJ1-4; unclear D gene. This CDR3 is built from 11 residues. The germline V gene encodes CDR1 MDHEN and CDR2 SYDVKM. V was trimmed by 9 bases and J by 6 bases, leaving 8 bases between them. The CDR3: CASGFYEKLFF. CDR3 DNA sequence: TGTGCCAGTGGTTTCTATGAAAAACTGTTTTTT.

V and J are TRBV7-8 and TRBJ2-6; D is perhaps TRBD1 or TRBD2 (5 bases each). Per germline, CDR1 SGHVS and CDR2 FQNEAQ. The CDR3 consists of 16 residues. The V and J ends lost 1 base and 0 bases respectively, with 7 bases between them. The CDR3, as DNA: TGTGCCAGCAGCTTAGTGGGACGCTCTGGGGCCAACGTCCTGACTTTC. This encodes CASSLVGRSGANVLTF.

V gene TRBV18 combines with J gene TRBJ2-5, with 11 bases that match TRBD1. The CDR3 consists of 17 residues. Germline V CDR1 and CDR2: KGHSH, LQKENI. The J segment lost 4 bases and the V segment lost 3 bases, leaving 10 bases of the junction unmatched. The CDR3 here is CASSPPRGTGGLETQYF. As DNA, the CDR3 is TGTGCCAGCTCACCCCCGAGAGGGACAGGGGGATTAGAGACCCAGTACTTC.

The J gene is TRBJ2-5, the V gene TRBV5-4, with 9 bases identical to TRBD1. This CDR3 has 15 residues. In germline, CDR1 is SGHNT, CDR2 YYREEE (reference sequence). The V segment lost 2 bases and the J segment 5 bases; nucleotides outside the gene matches: 7. The DNA for the CDR3 is TGTGCCAGCAGCTTACCACAGGGGGCGCGGGAGACCCAGTACTTC. Encoded protein: CASSLPQGARETQYF.

The J gene is TRBJ2-6, the V gene TRBV9; 9 bases are a match to TRBD2. The CDR3 is made up of 18 amino acids. Germline V CDR1 and CDR2: SGDLS, YYNGEE. Germline trimming cut 4 bases from V and 0 bases from J; bases unmatched to any gene: 8. The chain's CDR3 is CASSRIAGARSGANVLTF. CDR3 bases: TGTGCCAGCAGCCGTATAGCGGGAGCGCGCTCTGGGGCCAACGTCCTGACTTTC.

This clone was counted a single time. The gene calls are TRBV29-1 and TRBJ1-4; a possible D gene is TRBD1 (6 bases). Germline CDR1 and CDR2: SQVTM and ANQGSEA. V dropped 3 bases and J dropped 4 bases, with 18 bases sitting between them. The CDR3 is 16 residues long. DNA for the CDR3: TGCAGCGTTGATCTTAATAGGGGGTCCGGTAATGAAAAACTGTTTTTT. Its translation: CSVDLNRGSGNEKLFF.

The chain carries TRBV2 and TRBJ2-1; 11 bases are a match to TRBD2. Per germline, CDR1 SNHLY and CDR2 FYNNEI. With 1 base clipped from V and 16 bases from J, the junction kept 3 bases outside the gene matches. This CDR3 is built from 12 residues. The CDR3 nucleotides are TGTGCCAGCAGTGAAGGGACTAGCGGGCTCTTCTTC. The encoded protein is CASSEGTSGLFF.

The chain combines TRBV30 with TRBJ1-1; 8 bases are shared with TRBD1. With V trimmed by 8 bases and J by 3 bases, 14 bases remained unmatched. The CDR3 extends over 15 amino acids. The germline V gene encodes CDR1 GTSNPN and CDR2 SVGIG (reference sequence). CDR3 in DNA: TGTGCCCACAGTTGGACAGGGCGACTGCACACTGAAGCTTTCTTT. Encoded protein: CAHSWTGRLHTEAFF.

This chain uses TRBV18 with TRBJ2-2; D tentatively fits TRBD1 or TRBD2 (5 bases each). Trimming removed 3 bases from V and 1 base from J, with 9 bases in between. Germline CDR1 reads KGHSH; CDR2 reads LQKENI. The CDR3 has 15 amino acids. CDR3 sequence: CASSPGTRNTGELFF. In nucleotides, the CDR3 is TGTGCCAGCTCACCCGGGACCCGGAACACCGGGGAGCTGTTTTTT.

This chain links TRBV7-9 with TRBJ2-3; 10 positions match TRBD1. Germline V gene data show CDR1 as SEHNR and CDR2 as FQNEAQ (reference sequence). CDR3 length: 15 residues. V was pared by 3 bases and J by 4 bases, with 4 bases of the junction left unmatched. The CDR3 bases are TGTGCCAGCAGCTTCGCGACAGGGGGCCCAGATACGCAGTATTTT. Its translation: CASSFATGGPDTQYF.

This rearrangement joins TRBV19 to TRBJ2-6; tentative D call: TRBD1 (6 bases). The ends were cut back, 0 bases at V and 0 bases at J, with 18 bases in the middle. Germline-derived CDR1 and CDR2 are LNHDA and SQIVND (reference sequence). CDR3 length equals 20 residues. CDR3 protein: CASSIESPGAVGSGANVLTF. The DNA of the CDR3 is TGTGCCAGTAGTATAGAGAGCCCAGGGGCTGTGGGCTCTGGGGCCAACGTCCTGACTTTC.

The chain has TRBV4-3 and TRBJ1-1; no definite D call. CDR3 length: 15 amino acids. V lost 6 bases and J 1 base, leaving 15 bases between the germline ends. Germline V gene lookup returns CDR1 LGHNA and CDR2 YSLEER. The CDR3 sequence is CASSLDRDPNTEAFF. In DNA form, the CDR3 reads TGCGCCAGCAGTCTGGACCGAGACCCGAACACTGAAGCTTTCTTT.

The J gene is TRBJ2-7, the V gene TRBV7-2, with a weak D call TRBD2 (5 bases). CDR3 length: 13 amino acids. The V gene lost 5 bases and the J gene lost 7 bases, with 15 bases spanning the gap. Germline V lookup: CDR1 SGHTA, CDR2 FQGNSA. The CDR3 here is CASSNPMTGEQYF. CDR3 nucleotides: TGTGCCAGCAGCAATCCGATGACGGGGGAGCAGTACTTC.

The V call is TRBV30, the J call TRBJ2-1; 9 bases are shared with TRBD2. Germline lookup yields CDR1 GTSNPN and CDR2 SVGIG (reference sequence). Trimming cost V 0 bases and J 6 bases; bases outside gene matches: 6. The CDR3 runs 15 residues. The CDR3 nucleotides read TGTGCCTGGAGTGTACAAGCGGGGGGACGCAATGAGCAGTTCTTC. Translating gives CAWSVQAGGRNEQFF. The whole variable domain, filled in from reference TRBV30 and TRBJ2-1, reads SQTIHQWPATLVQPVGSPLSLECTVEGTSNPNLYWYRQAAGRGLQLLFYSVGIGQISSEVPQNLSASRPQDRQFILSSKKLLLSDSGFYLCAWSVQAGGRNEQFFGPGTRLTVL.

J is TRBJ2-1 and V is TRBV5-1, with D perhaps TRBD2 (7 bases). The CDR3 has 13 residues. Between the trimmed V and J ends, which lost 0 bases and 9 bases, there was a span of 10 bases. CDR1 and CDR2 (germline): SGHRS, YFSETQ. CDR3 loop: CASSLEGGAEQFF. The CDR3 DNA sequence: TGCGCCAGCAGCTTGGAAGGGGGGGCTGAGCAGTTCTTC. The entire variable domain, with the rest obtained from reference TRBV5-1 and TRBJ2-1, is as follows: KAGVTQTPRYLIKTRGQQVTLSCSPISGHRSVSWYQQTPGQGLQFLFEYFSETQRNKGNFPGRFSGRQFSNSRSEMNVSTLELGDSALYLCASSLEGGAEQFFGPGTRLTVL.

The genes are TRBV5-6 and TRBJ1-1; no definite D call. Trimming took 0 bases from V and 4 from J, leaving 10 bases between them. There are 14 residues in the CDR3. CDR1 is SGHDT and CDR2 is YYEEEE in the germline V gene. The CDR3 loop is CASSLGVGLTEAFF. In nucleotides, the CDR3 is TGTGCCAGCAGCTTGGGGGTTGGTCTCACTGAAGCTTTCTTT.

The gene calls are TRBV18 and TRBJ2-5; no definite D call. This CDR3 is 12 amino acids long. The V end was cut by 4 bases, the J end by 3 bases, with 6 bases between. The germline V gene encodes CDR1 KGHSH and CDR2 LQKENI. In DNA form, the CDR3 reads TGTGCCAGCTCACGTGACAAAGAGACCCAGTACTTC. It encodes CASSRDKETQYF. The whole variable domain, filled in from reference TRBV18 and TRBJ2-5, reads NAGVMQNPRHLVRRRGQEARLRCSPMKGHSHVYWYRQLPEEGLKFMVYLQKENIIDESGMPKERFSAEFPKEGPSILRIQQVVRGDSAAYFCASSRDKETQYFGPGTRLLVL.

The chain uses TRBV7-9 and TRBJ2-7, with D uncertain. The CDR3 runs 14 residues. Trimming stripped 1 base from V and 5 bases from J, with 12 bases between. Germline CDR1 and CDR2: SEHNR and FQNEAQ (reference sequence). CDR3 loop: CASSLVLGRDEQYF. CDR3 nucleotide sequence: TGTGCCAGCAGCTTAGTCCTAGGACGGGACGAGCAGTACTTC.

This rearrangement joins TRBV7-9 to TRBJ1-2; D is undetermined. The CDR3 extends over 15 amino acids. V was trimmed by 5 bases and J by 3 bases, leaving 16 bases between them. Per the germline V gene, CDR1 is SEHNR and CDR2 is FQNEAQ (reference sequence). CDR3 DNA: TGTGCCAGCAGCCTCGGCATCGACTTCCACTATGGCTACACCTTC. It translates to CASSLGIDFHYGYTF.

The gene calls are TRBV5-4 and TRBJ2-1; a possible D gene is TRBD1 (6 bases). V lost 3 bases and J 5 bases, leaving 15 bases between the germline ends. There are 15 residues in the CDR3. CDR1 is SGHNT and CDR2 is YYREEE in the germline V gene (reference sequence). The DNA of the CDR3 is TGTGCCAGCAGCTACTTACAGGGATGGAACAATGAGCAGTTCTTC. Translating it yields CASSYLQGWNNEQFF.

The chain employs TRBV7-6 and TRBJ2-3; 11 nucleotides align to TRBD2. This CDR3 spans 15 amino acids. Germline trimming cut 3 bases from V and 4 bases from J; bases unmatched to any gene: 3. Looked up from germline, CDR1 is SGHVS and CDR2 is FNYEAQ. The CDR3 region is CASSLYSGRADTQYF. CDR3 coding DNA: TGTGCCAGCAGCTTGTATAGCGGGAGGGCAGATACGCAGTATTTT.